This T cell receptor (beta chain) was found in a study of blood T cell repertoires in COVID-19. Study-level background: Samples taken during acute and convalescent COVID-19 were collected in the United States, Italy and Spain. Sources were T cells, B-cell-depleted T cells, or PBMCs; the material itself was cDNA or gDNA.

Trimming shortened V by 6 bases and J by 3 bases, and 17 bases separated the two germline ends. The CDR3 extends over 15 amino acids. Per germline, CDR1 MNHEY and CDR2 SVGAGI. Per the original methods: Researchers report that nucleated cell counts were estimated from reference gene primer amplification. The assay was immunoSEQ multiplex PCR, and TCRdb's table has in-frame clones only and misses some. D and trimming come from the DNA, and the V and J calls and clone size come from that table. This table holds some 52,000 clones, about nine tenths found once. The receptor's source is a man in his 70s with acute or convalescent COVID-19. Sequenced material: peripheral blood. This chain links TRBV6-5 with TRBJ1-2; possible D gene TRBD1, 6 bases. The CDR3 loop is CASRQDSRGYYGYTF. The CDR3 bases are TGTGCCAGCAGACAGGACAGCCGGGGATACTATGGCTACACCTTC.